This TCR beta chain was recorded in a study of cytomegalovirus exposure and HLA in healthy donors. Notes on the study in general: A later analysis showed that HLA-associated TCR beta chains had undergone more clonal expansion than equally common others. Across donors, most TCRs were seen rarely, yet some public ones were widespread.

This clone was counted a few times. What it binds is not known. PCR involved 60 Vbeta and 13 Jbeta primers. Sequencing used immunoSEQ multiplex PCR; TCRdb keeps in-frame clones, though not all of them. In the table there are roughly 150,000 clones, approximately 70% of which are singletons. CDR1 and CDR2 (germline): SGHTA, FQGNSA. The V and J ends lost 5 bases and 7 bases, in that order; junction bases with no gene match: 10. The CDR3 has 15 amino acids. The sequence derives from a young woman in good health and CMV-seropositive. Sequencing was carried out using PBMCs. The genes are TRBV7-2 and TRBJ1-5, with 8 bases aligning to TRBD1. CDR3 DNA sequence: TGTGCCAGCAGCCCCGGACAGGGCCGGCGGCAGCCCCAGCATTTT. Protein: CASSPGQGRRQPQHF.